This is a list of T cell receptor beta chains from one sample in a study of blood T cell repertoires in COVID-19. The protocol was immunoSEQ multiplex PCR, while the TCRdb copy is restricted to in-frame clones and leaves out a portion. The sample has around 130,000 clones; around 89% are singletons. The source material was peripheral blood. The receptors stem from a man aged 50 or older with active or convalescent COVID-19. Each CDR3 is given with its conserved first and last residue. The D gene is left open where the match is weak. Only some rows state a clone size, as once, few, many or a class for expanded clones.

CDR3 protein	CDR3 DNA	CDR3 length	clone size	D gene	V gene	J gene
CASSPTIGGGETQYF	TGTGCCAGCAGCCCGACTATAGGCGGGGGTGAGACCCAGTACTTC	15	NA	TRBD2	TRBV7-2	TRBJ2-5
CAWSVSTVDEQFF	TGTGCCTGGAGTGTATCGACAGTGGATGAGCAGTTCTTC	13	NA	NA	TRBV30	TRBJ2-1
CASSIWGGYGYTF	TGTGCCAGTAGTATTTGGGGGGGCTATGGCTACACCTTC	13	NA	NA	TRBV19	TRBJ1-2
CASSVGQPLTGELFF	TGTGCCAGCAGCGTAGGACAGCCGTTGACGGGGGAGCTGTTTTTT	15	NA	NA	TRBV9	TRBJ2-2
CASGGQEVGNQPQHF	TGTGCCAGCGGCGGGCAGGAGGTCGGCAATCAGCCCCAGCATTTT	15	NA	NA	TRBV2	TRBJ1-5
CASSLIDYEQYF	TGTGCCAGCAGCCTGATAGACTACGAGCAGTACTTC	12	NA	NA	TRBV14	TRBJ2-7
CASSQTERGNTIYF	TGCGCCAGCAGCCAAACCGAAAGGGGGAACACCATATATTTT	14	NA	NA	TRBV4-1	TRBJ1-3
CASSGRPGQGDTGELFF	TGCGCCAGCAGCGGACGACCGGGACAGGGGGACACCGGGGAGCTGTTTTTT	17	NA	TRBD1	TRBV4-1	TRBJ2-2
CASSQQPRASYEQYF	TGTGCCAGCAGCCAACAACCGAGAGCATCCTACGAGCAGTACTTC	15	NA	NA	TRBV4-2	TRBJ2-7
CASSLEARPGYGYTF	TGTGCCAGCAGCTTAGAAGCCAGGCCAGGGTATGGCTACACCTTC	15	NA	NA	TRBV7-2	TRBJ1-2
CASSWGPNTEAFF	TGTGCCAGCAGCTGGGGGCCGAACACTGAAGCTTTCTTT	13	NA	NA	TRBV11-2	TRBJ1-1
CASSEWGDQEKLFF	TGTGCCAGCAGTGAATGGGGGGATCAGGAAAAACTGTTTTTT	14	NA	NA	TRBV6-1	TRBJ1-4
CSASVAGYTF	TGCAGTGCTAGTGTGGCTGGCTACACCTTC	10	NA	NA	TRBV20-1	TRBJ1-2
CASSYPGLRNTDTQYF	TGTGCCAGCAGTTATCCGGGACTGAGGAACACAGATACGCAGTATTTT	16	NA	NA	TRBV7-2	TRBJ2-3
CASSLDGTNLGELFF	TGTGCCAGCAGCTTAGACGGGACAAATCTCGGGGAGCTGTTTTTT	15	once	NA	TRBV11-2	TRBJ2-2
CAISGGREKLFF	TGTGCCATCAGCGGGGGACGTGAAAAACTGTTTTTT	12	NA	NA	TRBV10-3	TRBJ1-4
CASSPPDRFNEQFF	TGTGCCAGCAGTCCCCCCGACAGGTTCAATGAGCAGTTCTTC	14	NA	NA	TRBV2	TRBJ2-1
CSEGGTGGEGEAFF	TGCAGCGAGGGAGGGACAGGGGGCGAAGGGGAAGCTTTCTTT	14	NA	TRBD1	TRBV29-1	TRBJ1-1
CASSVADNYGYTF	TGTGCCAGCAGCGTAGCAGATAACTATGGCTACACCTTC	13	NA	NA	TRBV9	TRBJ1-2
CSVEASGRSASDTQYF	TGCAGCGTTGAGGCTAGCGGGAGAAGTGCGTCAGATACGCAGTATTTT	16	NA	TRBD2	TRBV29-1	TRBJ2-3
CASSPLQGGMNTEAFF	TGCGCCAGCAGCCCGCTACAGGGGGGGATGAACACTGAAGCTTTCTTT	16	NA	TRBD1	TRBV5-1	TRBJ1-1
CASSVSLAGRNTDTQYF	TGTGCCAGCAGCGTCAGCCTAGCGGGAAGGAACACAGATACGCAGTATTTT	17	once	TRBD2	TRBV9	TRBJ2-3
CASSREGGYTQYF	TGCGCCAGCAGCCGGGAGGGGGGCTATACGCAGTATTTT	13	NA	NA	TRBV4-1	TRBJ2-3
CASSEALGQGTYEQYF	TGTGCCAGCAGTGAAGCGTTAGGACAGGGGACATACGAGCAGTACTTC	16	once	TRBD1	TRBV6-1	TRBJ2-7
CASSLTWTDNQPQHF	TGTGCCAGCAGCCTAACCTGGACAGACAATCAGCCCCAGCATTTT	15	NA	NA	TRBV3-1/TRBV3-2	TRBJ1-5
CASRAQGATNEKLFF	TGTGCCAGTAGAGCACAGGGGGCAACTAATGAAAAACTGTTTTTT	15	NA	TRBD1	TRBV19	TRBJ1-4
CSLGTGTGYTF	TGTTCTCTCGGGACAGGGACTGGCTACACCTTC	11	NA	TRBD1	TRBV30	TRBJ1-2